Each of the 13 T cell receptor beta chains below was sequenced from the same sample in a study of T cell responses to AZD1222 COVID-19 vaccine. TCRdb keeps only in-frame clones here, not all; method: immunoSEQ multiplex PCR. The table records over 130,000 clones, approximately 90% of them present only once. Specimen: peripheral blood, collected 28 days after the second AZD1222 dose. The receptor set was obtained from an adult who received the AZD1222 COVID-19 vaccine.

The chain carries TRBV19 and TRBJ1-1, with D maybe TRBD1 (5 bases). CDR1 is LNHDA and CDR2 is SQIVND in the germline V gene (reference sequence). V was trimmed by 3 bases and J by 1 base, leaving 9 bases between them. The CDR3 consists of 14 residues. CDR3 nucleotide sequence: TGTGCCAGTAGTATCCCTAGGGGGAACACTGAAGCTTTCTTT. Its protein is CASSIPRGNTEAFF.

V gene TRBV3-1 (or the pseudogene TRBV3-2) combines with J gene TRBJ2-3, with 9 bases identical to TRBD2. The V segment lost 1 base and the J segment 5 bases; nucleotides outside the gene matches: 4. The CDR3 sequence is 15 residues long. Germline values: CDR1 LGHDT, CDR2 YNNKEL (reference sequence). The CDR3 DNA sequence: TGTGCCAGCAGCCAAGTTGGCGGGAGGGGAGATACGCAGTATTTT. This encodes CASSQVGGRGDTQYF.

The chain joins TRBV6-6 to TRBJ1-1; D not certain. Germline V gene sequence: CDR1 MNHNY, CDR2 SVGAGI (reference sequence). The CDR3 extends over 13 amino acids. The V end was cut by 11 bases, the J end by 0 bases, with 13 bases between. The CDR3: CAVPRTVNTEAFF. Written as DNA, the CDR3 is TGTGCCGTACCCCGGACGGTGAACACTGAAGCTTTCTTT.

This chain links TRBV11-3 with TRBJ2-1; D remains ambiguous. The germline gives CDR1 SGHNT, CDR2 YENEEA. This CDR3 is built from 13 residues. V was cut by 1 base and J by 5 bases, with 6 bases left in between. Written as DNA, the CDR3 is TGTGCCAGCAGCTTAGGGCAGGACAATGAGCAGTTCTTC. It encodes CASSLGQDNEQFF.

The chain uses TRBV4-3 and TRBJ1-2; TRBD1 aligns across 8 bases. Germline trimming cut 0 bases from V and 3 bases from J; bases unmatched to any gene: 3. There are 15 residues in the CDR3. Germline CDR1 is LGHNA and CDR2 is YSLEER. The CDR3 loop reads CASSQDQGADYGYTF. CDR3 sequence (DNA): TGCGCCAGCAGCCAAGATCAGGGGGCGGACTATGGCTACACCTTC.

This clone came up once. The V gene is TRBV19, the J gene TRBJ1-4; tentative D call: TRBD1 (5 bases). Germline loops: CDR1 LNHDA, CDR2 SQIVND (reference sequence). CDR3 size: 15 residues. V was shortened by 1 base and J by 7 bases, with 13 bases between the two germline ends. CDR3 sequence reads: CASSIAGRDGEKLFF. CDR3 in DNA: TGTGCCAGTAGTATAGCGGGCAGGGATGGTGAAAAACTGTTTTTT.

This clone has only one observation. The CDR3 region has the DNA TGTGCCAGCAGCCCAAATCTACTTTACAGGCCCCTCCACTTT. Translated: CASSPNLLYRPLHF. The V gene is TRBV7-2, the J gene TRBJ1-6; D is perhaps TRBD1 (5 bases). There are 14 residues in the CDR3. Germline loops: CDR1 SGHTA, CDR2 FQGNSA. V was clipped by 5 bases and J by 13 bases, with 18 bases between them.

The CDR3 loop reads CAWSRGQSYEQYF. CDR3 nucleotide sequence: TGTGCCTGGAGTCGGGGTCAATCCTACGAGCAGTACTTC. The chain couples TRBV30 to TRBJ2-7, with D perhaps matching TRBD2 (5 bases). CDR1 GTSNPN and CDR2 SVGIG come from the germline V gene (reference sequence). The CDR3 spans 13 residues. The germline V and J ends were trimmed by 2 bases and 1 base, with 9 bases remaining between them. Full variable domain (remainder filled in from reference TRBV30 and TRBJ2-7): SQTIHQWPATLVQPVGSPLSLECTVEGTSNPNLYWYRQAAGRGLQLLFYSVGIGQISSEVPQNLSASRPQDRQFILSSKKLLLSDSGFYLCAWSRGQSYEQYFGPGTRLTVT.

This clone was counted only a few times. V usage is TRBV7-9 and J usage is TRBJ1-4, with TRBD1 matching 8 bases. The germline CDR1 and CDR2 sequences are SEHNR and FQNEAQ (reference sequence). There are 13 residues in the CDR3. Germline trimming cut 4 bases from V and 8 bases from J; bases unmatched to any gene: 3. CDR3 sequence: CASSSGQVEKLFF. Written as DNA, the CDR3 is TGTGCCAGCAGCTCGGGACAGGTCGAAAAACTGTTTTTT.

V gene TRBV27 combines with J gene TRBJ1-5, with TRBD1 matching 8 bases. The CDR3 is 14 residues long. Trimming cost V 6 bases and J 6 bases; bases outside gene matches: 7. The germline V gene has CDR1 MNHEY and CDR2 SMNVEV (reference sequence). This chain's CDR3 is CASRKDRGGQPQHF. The CDR3 DNA follows: TGTGCCAGCAGGAAAGACAGGGGCGGTCAGCCCCAGCATTTT.

This clone was detected only once. The chain is built from TRBV19 and TRBJ2-3; D is uncertain. Germline V gene data show CDR1 as LNHDA and CDR2 as SQIVND (reference sequence). The CDR3 is made up of 16 amino acids. Between the trimmed V and J ends, which lost 4 bases and 4 bases, there was a span of 18 bases. CDR3 in DNA: TGTGCCAGTAGTACTGAAGGGCCCAGAGGCGCAGATACGCAGTATTTT. Translation gives CASSTEGPRGADTQYF.

This sequence joins TRBV25-1 and TRBJ1-5; D not certain. In germline, CDR1 is MGHDK, CDR2 SYGVNS. This CDR3 is built from 14 residues. With 4 bases removed from V and 3 bases from J, the gap between germline ends came to 10 bases. CDR3 amino acids: CASSVAGYNQPQHF. CDR3 DNA: TGTGCCAGCAGTGTGGCAGGATACAATCAGCCCCAGCATTTT. The full variable domain, with the rest looked up from reference TRBV25-1 and TRBJ1-5, is EADIYQTPRYLVIGTGKKITLECSQTMGHDKMYWYQQDPGMELHLIHYSYGVNSTEKGDLSSESTVSRIRTEHFPLTLESARPSHTSQYLCASSVAGYNQPQHFGDGTRLSIL.

The rearrangement uses TRBV7-2 and TRBJ1-3, with 9 bases aligning to TRBD1. The CDR3 has 14 amino acids. V dropped 5 bases and J dropped 3; count of bases not matched to a gene: 2. Per the germline V gene, CDR1 is SGHTA and CDR2 is FQGNSA. For the CDR3, the DNA is TGTGCCAGCAGCCGGGACAGGGTTGGAAACACCATATATTTT. Its translation is CASSRDRVGNTIYF.